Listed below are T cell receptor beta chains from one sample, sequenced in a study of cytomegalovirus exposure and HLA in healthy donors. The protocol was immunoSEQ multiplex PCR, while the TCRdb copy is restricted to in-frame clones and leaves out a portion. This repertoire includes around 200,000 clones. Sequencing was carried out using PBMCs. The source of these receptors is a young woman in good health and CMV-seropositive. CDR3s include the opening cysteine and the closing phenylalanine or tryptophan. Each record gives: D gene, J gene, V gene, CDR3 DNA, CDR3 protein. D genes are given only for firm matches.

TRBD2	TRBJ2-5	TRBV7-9	TGTGCCAGCAGCTTTCAGGCGGGGGGGGTCTCTGAGACCCAGTACTTC	CASSFQAGGVSETQYF
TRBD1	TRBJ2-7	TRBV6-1	TGTGCCAGCAGTGCACCGGACAGGGAGTACTTC	CASSAPDREYF
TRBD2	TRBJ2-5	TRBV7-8	TGTGCCAGCAGCAAAAGTGGGACTAGCAGGGGGACCCAGTACTTC	CASSKSGTSRGTQYF
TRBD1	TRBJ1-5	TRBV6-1	TGTGCCACCACAGGGGGATTAGGCAATCAGCCCCAGCATTTT	CATTGGLGNQPQHF
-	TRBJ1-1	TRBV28	TGTGCCAGCAGTCCCGCTGGTGGGCCGGTAACTGAAGCTTTCTTT	CASSPAGGPVTEAFF
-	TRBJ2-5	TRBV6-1	TGTGCCAGCAGTGAAATGTTCGGCGCGGGTGGCCAAGAGACCCAGTACTTC	CASSEMFGAGGQETQYF
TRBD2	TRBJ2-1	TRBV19	TGTGCCAGTAGTATTCGGACTAGCGGCTACAATGAGCAGTTCTTC	CASSIRTSGYNEQFF
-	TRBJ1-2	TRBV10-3	TGTGCCATCAGTGCGCCCAGGGTAGCTGGCTACACCTTC	CAISAPRVAGYTF
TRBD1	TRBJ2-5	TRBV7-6	TGTGCCAGCAGCTTAAGAACAGGGGGCCGGGAGACCCAGTACTTC	CASSLRTGGRETQYF
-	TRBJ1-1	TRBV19	TGTGCCAGTAGTATAGCCAGGGGAACTGAAGCTTTCTTT	CASSIARGTEAFF
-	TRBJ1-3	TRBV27	TGTGCCAGCAGTTTATTCCCCCTCTCTGGAAACACCATATATTTT	CASSLFPLSGNTIYF
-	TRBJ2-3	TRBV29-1	TGCAGCGTTCCCAGGTACCCCCTCCTGTATTTT	CSVPRYPLLYF